A selection of T cell receptor beta chains follows, all from one sample in a study of chemoradiotherapy in HPV16-positive cancers. Clones were read by immunoSEQ multiplex PCR, and TCRdb kept only the in-frame ones, dropping some. This sample carries about 12,000 clones, approximately 92% of them seen once, and the ten largest clones take around a fifth. The material was blood, obtained from a patient who underwent chemoradiotherapy. The receptor set was obtained from a human donor with HPV-associated anogenital cancer. Each CDR3 is given with its conserved first and last residue. Fields, in order: V gene, D gene, J gene, clone size, CDR3 protein, CDR3 DNA. A D gene is named only where the DNA matches it firmly. Not every row has a clone size; where given, it reads once, few, many or a size class.

v_call: TRBV25-1
d_call: NA
j_call: TRBJ1-6
clone_size: few
cdr3_aa: CASSATFGREGISPLHF
cdr3_nt: TGTGCCAGCAGTGCCACTTTTGGCAGGGAGGGTATTTCACCCCTCCACTTT

v_call: TRBV28
d_call: TRBD2
j_call: TRBJ2-1
clone_size: once
cdr3_aa: CASSFNGGRAYNEQFF
cdr3_nt: TGTGCCAGCAGTTTCAATGGCGGGAGGGCCTACAATGAGCAGTTCTTC

v_call: TRBV10-3
d_call: NA
j_call: TRBJ1-5
clone_size: NA
cdr3_aa: CAISEETALPQHF
cdr3_nt: TGTGCCATCAGTGAGGAAACAGCTCTGCCCCAGCATTTT

v_call: TRBV7-3
d_call: NA
j_call: TRBJ2-3
clone_size: NA
cdr3_aa: CASSSYPGGGADTQYF
cdr3_nt: TGTGCCAGCAGCTCTTACCCCGGTGGGGGCGCAGATACGCAGTATTTT

v_call: TRBV5-6
d_call: NA
j_call: TRBJ2-7
clone_size: once
cdr3_aa: CASTHPGSTYEQYF
cdr3_nt: TGTGCCAGCACCCACCCCGGCAGCACCTACGAGCAGTACTTC

v_call: TRBV7-2
d_call: NA
j_call: TRBJ1-3
clone_size: NA
cdr3_aa: CASSLATQGNTIYF
cdr3_nt: TGTGCCAGCAGCTTAGCCACCCAGGGTAACACCATATATTTT

v_call: TRBV2
d_call: NA
j_call: TRBJ1-6
clone_size: NA
cdr3_aa: CASRPTPGNNSPLHF
cdr3_nt: TGTGCCAGCAGGCCTACGCCGGGTAATAATTCACCCCTCCACTTT

v_call: TRBV29-1
d_call: NA
j_call: TRBJ2-5
clone_size: NA
cdr3_aa: CSVEHLSETQYF
cdr3_nt: TGCAGCGTTGAACACCTCTCGGAGACCCAGTACTTC

v_call: TRBV6-1
d_call: NA
j_call: TRBJ2-3
clone_size: NA
cdr3_aa: CASIQGGGETDTQYF
cdr3_nt: TGTGCCAGCATTCAAGGGGGGGGTGAGACAGATACGCAGTATTTT

v_call: TRBV10-1
d_call: NA
j_call: TRBJ1-3
clone_size: NA
cdr3_aa: CASSSGTGNTIYF
cdr3_nt: TGCGCCAGCAGTTCCGGGACTGGAAACACCATATATTTT

v_call: TRBV7-9
d_call: TRBD1
j_call: TRBJ2-1
clone_size: NA
cdr3_aa: CASSSTGYDEQFF
cdr3_nt: TGTGCCAGCAGCTCGACAGGGTATGATGAGCAGTTCTTC

v_call: TRBV7-3
d_call: NA
j_call: TRBJ2-1
clone_size: NA
cdr3_aa: CASSLGLAANEQFF
cdr3_nt: TGTGCCAGCAGCTTAGGTCTAGCAGCCAATGAGCAGTTCTTC

v_call: TRBV10-3
d_call: NA
j_call: TRBJ1-2
clone_size: NA
cdr3_aa: CAISEGNYGYTF
cdr3_nt: TGTGCCATCAGCGAGGGTAACTATGGCTACACCTTC

v_call: TRBV27
d_call: NA
j_call: TRBJ1-3
clone_size: NA
cdr3_aa: CASSQGDTIYF
cdr3_nt: TGTGCCAGCAGCCAGGGAGACACCATATATTTT